This T cell receptor beta chain was identified during a study of T-cell reconstitution after alpha-beta-depleted transplantation in children. Only a few counts were recorded for this clonotype. Its specificity is unknown. Germline V gives CDR1 MDHEN, CDR2 SYDVKM. This CDR3 comprises 14 residues. V was pared by 6 bases and J by 4 bases, with 12 bases between. The library targeted TCRbeta and was prepared with unique molecular identifiers. One entry per CDR3 protein results from TCRdb running MiXCR on the PCR reads. The sample lists about 900,000 distinct CDR3 sequences, less than 30% occurring once. Study-level findings and limits: When one year had passed after transplant, most T-cell counts and diversity came from newly produced T cells. Reportedly, roughly two months post-transplant, alpha-beta T cells arose from several hundred expanded graft clones. Elevated TCRbeta diversity at day 60 was traced, in some patients, to surviving recipient T cells and thymic progenitors.

The chain has TRBV28 and TRBJ1-4, with D maybe TRBD1 (6 bases). The specimen was PBMCs, mostly from graft donor cells, collected 360 days after TCRalphabeta/CD19-depleted stem cell transplant. The clonotype originates from a boy younger than two who had a stem cell transplant for SCID, so the T cells may come from the graft donor. The CDR3: CASSVQGNNEKLFF. Here the CDR3 DNA reads TGTGCCAGCAGCGTACAGGGAAATAATGAAAAACTGTTTTTT.